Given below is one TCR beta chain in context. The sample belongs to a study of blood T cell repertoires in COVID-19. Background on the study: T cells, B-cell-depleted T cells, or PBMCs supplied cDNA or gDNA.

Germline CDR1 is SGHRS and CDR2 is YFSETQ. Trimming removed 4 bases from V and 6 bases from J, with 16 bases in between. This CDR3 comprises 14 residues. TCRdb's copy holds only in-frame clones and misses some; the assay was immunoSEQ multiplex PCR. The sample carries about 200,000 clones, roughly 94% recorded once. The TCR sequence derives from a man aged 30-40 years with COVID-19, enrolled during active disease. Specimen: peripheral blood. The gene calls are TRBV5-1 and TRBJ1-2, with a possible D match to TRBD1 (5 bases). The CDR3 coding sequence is TGCGCCAGCAGCCCCGGGACTCCCCAAGATGGCTACACCTTC. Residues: CASSPGTPQDGYTF. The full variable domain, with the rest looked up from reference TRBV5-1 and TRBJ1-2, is KAGVTQTPRYLIKTRGQQVTLSCSPISGHRSVSWYQQTPGQGLQFLFEYFSETQRNKGNFPGRFSGRQFSNSRSEMNVSTLELGDSALYLCASSPGTPQDGYTFGSGTRLTVV.